This T cell receptor beta chain was sequenced in a study of human T cells and chemical hapten exposure. About the research overall: Slight differences in pooled library volume were the main source of varying TCR yields across samples.

Findings and caveats of the study: More PT1 expanded TCRs went with higher patch test scores. The immune response of these alopecia patients might not match healthy individuals'.

The length of the CDR3 is 18 residues. V shed 0 bases and J 0 bases; nucleotides not matched to a gene: 7. The germline CDR1 and CDR2 sequences are ENHRY and SYGVKD. MiXCR, run by TCRdb on the RACE reads, gives a single entry per CDR3 protein. The data contain about 80,000 distinct CDR3 sequences, 14% of them seen just once; the ten biggest clones take up around 4.2%. Remarks on this clonotype: Its target is unknown.

Specified time point: pre-sensitization, week 0. The treatment is: therapeutic diphenylcyclopropenone sensitization with weekly scalp DPC. The drawing of blood occurred before each patch test was applied. The TCR was taken from a woman between 45 and 65 years old with alopecia areata. Some clones in this sample may be carry-over from other donors' samples. The rearrangement links TRBV10-3 to TRBJ1-5; 8 positions agree with TRBD1. The specimen was whole blood, collected in connection with sensitization to the hapten diphenylcyclopropenone (DPC). CDR3 nucleotide sequence: TGTGCCATCAGTGAGTCGAAGACAGGGGCCTATAGCAATCAGCCCCAGCATTTT. This gives the protein CAISESKTGAYSNQPQHF.